Presented here are 14 T cell receptor beta chains from one specimen sequenced in a study of blood T cell repertoires in COVID-19. Data came from immunoSEQ multiplex PCR; TCRdb stores just in-frame clones and leaves some out. The top ten clones hold 5.5% to 8% of a sample with about 300,000 clones, more than 70% of them seen once. The source material was peripheral blood. The receptors originated from a woman aged 25 to 39 who had recovered from COVID-19.

V and J are TRBV2 and TRBJ2-1; 8 bases are shared with TRBD2. With V trimmed by 3 bases and J by 5 bases, 9 bases remained unmatched. Germline assignment: CDR1 SNHLY and CDR2 FYNNEI. This CDR3 has 16 amino acids. CDR3 nucleotide sequence: TGTGCCAGCAGTGAGCTTAGCGGGGAGGTCAACAATGAGCAGTTCTTC. Translation gives CASSELSGEVNNEQFF.

The gene calls are TRBV29-1 and TRBJ1-3, with 9 bases matching TRBD1. CDR3 size: 14 residues. The V segment lost 7 bases and the J segment 8 bases; nucleotides outside the gene matches: 12. Germline V gene lookup returns CDR1 SQVTM and CDR2 ANQGSEA. CDR3 nucleotide sequence: TGCAGCGCAGATACAGGGGGCTCGTTGGACACCATATATTTT. This encodes CSADTGGSLDTIYF.

The CDR3 region is CASSPQLAGAKTQYF. In DNA, the CDR3 is TGTGCCAGCAGCCCACAACTAGCGGGGGCGAAGACCCAGTACTTC. The chain recombines TRBV6-5 with TRBJ2-5, with 11 bases matching TRBD2. Germline trimming cut 6 bases from V and 6 bases from J; bases unmatched to any gene: 9. The CDR3 is 15 amino acids. Germline CDR1 MNHEY, CDR2 SVGAGI.

The CDR3 DNA reads as TGCGCCAGCAGCTTGGAGGTTGCCGGGGGCACAGATACGCAGTATTTT. Its translation: CASSLEVAGGTDTQYF. The rearrangement uses TRBV5-1 and TRBJ2-3, with D possibly TRBD2 on 5 matching bases. The CDR3 loop spans 16 amino acids. Trimming removed 0 bases from V and 1 base from J, with 12 bases in between. Germline V gene lookup returns CDR1 SGHRS and CDR2 YFSETQ.

The genes are TRBV3-1 (or the pseudogene TRBV3-2) and TRBJ1-2; D gene uncertain. Trimming removed 0 bases at V and 2 bases at J, with 10 bases between. This CDR3 contains 15 residues. From germline, CDR1 is LGHDT and CDR2 YNNKEL (reference sequence). The CDR3 DNA reads TGTGCCAGCAGCCAAGATCCAGGCTCAAACTATGGCTACACCTTC. It specifies CASSQDPGSNYGYTF.

V gene TRBV7-2 combines with J gene TRBJ2-7; 8 positions agree with TRBD1. The germline V gene encodes CDR1 SGHTA and CDR2 FQGNSA. This CDR3 is 14 amino acids long. Trimming took 5 bases from V and 3 from J; bases not matched to a gene: 6. CDR3 amino acids: CASSRVGQGYEQYF. The CDR3 DNA follows: TGTGCCAGCAGCCGGGTCGGACAGGGCTACGAGCAGTACTTC.

V usage is TRBV3-1 (or the pseudogene TRBV3-2) and J usage is TRBJ1-6; weak D call: TRBD1 (6 bases). The V and J ends lost 0 bases and 8 bases respectively, with 8 bases between them. The CDR3 spans 14 residues. CDR1 and CDR2 (germline): LGHDT, YNNKEL (reference sequence). The chain's CDR3 is CASSQDPGDSPLHF. In DNA, the CDR3 is TGTGCCAGCAGCCAAGACCCAGGGGATTCACCCCTCCACTTT.

This chain's CDR3 is CASSLSDGVNTQYF. The CDR3 coding sequence is TGTGCCAGCAGTTTATCTGACGGAGTGAATACGCAGTATTTT. V and J are TRBV28 and TRBJ2-3; D not resolved. This CDR3 contains 14 residues. Trimming shortened V by 1 base and J by 7 bases, and 12 bases separated the two germline ends. CDR1 is MDHEN, CDR2 SYDVKM, per germline.

V gene TRBV15 combines with J gene TRBJ1-5; no reliable D call. Germline CDR1 reads LNHNV; CDR2 reads YYDKDF (reference sequence). Trimming cost V 0 bases and J 4 bases, with 4 bases left between them. This CDR3 region has 13 residues. CDR3 residues: CATSRDQNQPQHF. In nucleotides, the CDR3 is TGTGCCACCAGCAGAGATCAAAATCAGCCCCAGCATTTT. Complete variable domain (other parts from reference TRBV15 and TRBJ1-5): DAMVIQNPRYQVTQFGKPVTLSCSQTLNHNVMYWYQQKSSQAPKLLFHYYDKDFNNEADTPDNFQSRRPNTSFCFLDIRSPGLGDTAMYLCATSRDQNQPQHFGDGTRLSIL.

Here the CDR3 reads CASSLAGMSYEQYF. The CDR3 region has the DNA TGTGCCAGCAGTTTAGCAGGGATGTCCTACGAGCAGTACTTC. This chain joins TRBV28 and TRBJ2-7; D is possibly TRBD1 (5 bases). Germline assignment: CDR1 MDHEN and CDR2 SYDVKM. The CDR3 runs 14 residues. Trimming took off 2 bases at V and 1 base at J, with 9 bases between the two ends.

In the case of this clone: The same CDR3 is also encoded by other DNA sequences in this sample. CDR3 DNA: TGTGCCAGCAGCTTGTACAGGGGCGAGCAGTACTTC. Amino acids: CASSLYRGEQYF. This chain uses TRBV5-6 with TRBJ2-7, with 7 bases matching TRBD1. Germline-derived CDR1 and CDR2 are SGHDT and YYEEEE. The CDR3 consists of 12 residues. The V and J ends lost 1 base and 6 bases, in that order; junction bases with no gene match: 1.

This sequence joins TRBV14 and TRBJ2-5; D may be TRBD2 (5 bases). Trimming left V 1 base short and J 5 bases short, with 17 bases between. The CDR3 totals 16 residues. CDR1 is SGHDN and CDR2 is FVKESK in the germline V gene. In DNA, the CDR3 is TGTGCCAGCAGCCAAGTTGCCTTAGCGTGGTCGGAGACCCAGTACTTC. Translating it yields CASSQVALAWSETQYF.

The DNA of the CDR3 is TGTGCCAGCAGCACGACTAGCACGAGACCCGAGCAGTACTTC. It specifies CASSTTSTRPEQYF. The chain combines TRBV28 with TRBJ2-7, with 7 positions matching TRBD2. This CDR3 contains 14 residues. Trimming cost V 6 bases and J 6 bases; bases outside gene matches: 11. Germline-derived CDR1 and CDR2 are MDHEN and SYDVKM.

The rearrangement links TRBV20-1 to TRBJ1-1; D uncertain. The CDR3 contains 11 residues. V lost 4 bases, J lost 1 base, and 4 bases lay in between. The V gene's germline CDR1 is DFQATT and CDR2 SNEGSKA (reference sequence). CDR3 sequence reads: CSAKQNTEAFF. The CDR3 nucleotides are TGCAGTGCTAAACAGAACACTGAAGCTTTCTTT.